This T cell receptor beta chain was captured by sequencing in a study of shared clonotypes between healthy human individuals. Study summary: In total, the donors were a couple of women and a few men aged 18 to 49.

As originally analysed: Junction-only sequences without quality scores came from ImmunoSEQ, so filtering differed. Sequenced by immunoSEQ multiplex PCR; TCRdb stores in-frame clones only, minus some. Clonal size and the V and J genes are those of that table, whereas D and trimming came from the DNA. The sample yields around 2.5 million clones, 93% seen once. General study results and limits: Clonotypes not shared had lower generation probabilities than those common to all four donors. What naive subsets generally showed was a larger estimated richness than memory subsets showed.

In regard to this clone: Antigen unknown.

Sequenced material: naive CD4+ T cells from PBMCs. This sample's subset: CD45RA+ positively selected. This TCR derives from a man aged 18 to 29 in good health. Some clones in this sample may be carry-over from other donors' samples.

In DNA form, the CDR3 reads TGTGCCAGCAGTTACTCGGGACTAAACAATGAGCAGTTCTTC. The encoded protein is CASSYSGLNNEQFF. The chain uses TRBV6-5 and TRBJ2-1; 7 nucleotides match TRBD2. The CDR3 contains 14 residues. The V gene end was trimmed by 0 bases and the J gene end by 5 bases; junction bases not matched to a gene: 1. Germline-derived CDR1 and CDR2 are MNHEY and SVGAGI.